The 18 T cell receptor beta chains reported below all come from one sample, sequenced in a study of monozygotic twins with inflammatory bowel disease. TCRdb reprocessed the 5' RACE reads and keeps a single row for each CDR3 protein, giving no DNA. Recorded for this sample: about 110,000 distinct CDR3 sequences. What was sequenced was blood. Receptors originate from a human donor with ulcerative colitis or Crohn's disease, or a healthy co-twin of an affected twin (not recorded which).

The V call is TRBV24-1, the J call TRBJ1-5; TCRdb proposes TRBD1, but this gene call is untestable without DNA. Germline values: CDR1 KGHDR, CDR2 SFDVKD. The CDR3 extends over 16 amino acids. The CDR3: CATSDRSGTGDQPQHF.

The chain combines TRBV5-1 with TRBJ1-2; no DNA is available, so the TRBD1 call from TCRdb remains unchecked. The V gene's germline CDR1 is SGHRS and CDR2 YFSETQ. The CDR3 loop spans 13 amino acids. CDR3 sequence: CASTPWGHYGYTF.

The genes are TRBV28 and TRBJ2-7. Germline V gene sequence: CDR1 MDHEN, CDR2 SYDVKM. CDR3 length equals 12 residues. This CDR3 reads CASSLYGYEQYF. The full variable domain, rest sourced from reference TRBV28 and TRBJ2-7, is DVKVTQSSRYLVKRTGEKVFLECVQDMDHENMFWYRQDPGLGLRLIYFSYDVKMKEKGDIPEGYSVSREKKERFSLILESASTNQTSMYLCASSLYGYEQYFGPGTRLTVT.

The chain joins TRBV5-1 to TRBJ2-6; TCRdb names TRBD1, which stays unverified in the absence of DNA. CDR1 is SGHRS and CDR2 is YFSETQ in the germline V gene. This CDR3 spans 17 amino acids. This chain's CDR3 is CASRFTGASSGANVLTF.

The chain employs TRBV27 and TRBJ1-4. The CDR3 length is 14 residues. The germline V gene encodes CDR1 MNHEY and CDR2 SMNVEV (reference sequence). The CDR3 loop reads CASSFDRTNEKLFF.

The chain couples TRBV25-1 to TRBJ2-3; TCRdb's D gene call, TRBD1, goes unchecked for lack of DNA. Germline CDR1 and CDR2: MGHDK and SYGVNS. The CDR3 is 14 amino acids. CDR3 amino acids: CASGPTGDTDTQYF.

The gene calls are TRBV27 and TRBJ1-5; TCRdb returns TRBD1, unconfirmable since there is no DNA. Germline CDR1 and CDR2: MNHEY and SMNVEV (reference sequence). This CDR3 region has 15 residues. This CDR3 reads CASKRDSSHFQPQHF.

The rearrangement uses TRBV6-1 and TRBJ2-1. Germline V CDR1 and CDR2: MNHNS, SASEGT. The CDR3 has 14 residues. The chain's CDR3 is CASSVTVEGNEQFF.

V usage is TRBV5-1 and J usage is TRBJ1-3; TCRdb reports TRBD1, a call that lacks DNA to check it against. This CDR3 is 14 amino acids long. The germline gives CDR1 SGHRS, CDR2 YFSETQ. The CDR3 sequence is CASRSTGGENTIYF.

This CDR3 is CATTRGQGDTEAFF. V and J are TRBV24-1 and TRBJ1-1; TCRdb designates TRBD1, a call that cannot be tested without DNA. Germline loops: CDR1 KGHDR, CDR2 SFDVKD. CDR3 length: 14 amino acids.

The gene calls are TRBV20-1 and TRBJ1-5; there is no DNA to check the TCRdb D call of TRBD1. Per germline, CDR1 DFQATT and CDR2 SNEGSKA (reference sequence). The CDR3 spans 15 residues. The CDR3 loop is CSARRDSYSNQPQHF.

The chain recombines TRBV18 with TRBJ1-4; TCRdb's D gene call, TRBD1, goes unchecked for lack of DNA. The CDR3 has 16 amino acids. Germline V lookup: CDR1 KGHSH, CDR2 LQKENI. The CDR3: CASSTSVSTGVEKLFF.

The V and J genes are TRBV12-5 and TRBJ2-7; TCRdb reports TRBD2, a call that lacks DNA to check it against. There are 15 residues in the CDR3. CDR1 and CDR2 (germline): LGHNT, FRNRAP. This CDR3 is CASAERDLPLYEQYF.

The chain links TRBV5-6 to TRBJ1-5; TCRdb calls TRBD1, which cannot be checked without DNA. In germline, CDR1 is SGHDT, CDR2 YYEEEE. This CDR3 contains 14 residues. This CDR3 is CASSLAAGYQPQHF.

The J gene is TRBJ1-2, the V gene TRBV7-2; TCRdb's assignment of TRBD1 cannot be checked, as there is no DNA. The germline CDR1 and CDR2 sequences are SGHTA and FQGNSA. The CDR3 has 16 residues. CDR3 sequence reads: CASSLESRAGGLGYTF.

This chain connects TRBV19 to TRBJ1-5; TCRdb selects TRBD1, and the lack of DNA leaves this call unchecked. There are 15 residues in the CDR3. CDR1 and CDR2 (germline): LNHDA, SQIVND (reference sequence). The CDR3 spells CASSLRGAAGQPQHF.

The rearrangement links TRBV29-1 to TRBJ2-3; absent DNA, TCRdb's TRBD1 call cannot be checked. Germline V gene data show CDR1 as SQVTM and CDR2 as ANQGSEA. There are 13 residues in the CDR3. CDR3 protein: CSANRGMADTQYF.

V usage is TRBV20-1 and J usage is TRBJ1-2; TCRdb's D gene call, TRBD1, goes unchecked for lack of DNA. This CDR3 comprises 17 residues. Per the germline V gene, CDR1 is DFQATT and CDR2 is SNEGSKA (reference sequence). The CDR3 spells CSARDALLGGHGYGYTF.